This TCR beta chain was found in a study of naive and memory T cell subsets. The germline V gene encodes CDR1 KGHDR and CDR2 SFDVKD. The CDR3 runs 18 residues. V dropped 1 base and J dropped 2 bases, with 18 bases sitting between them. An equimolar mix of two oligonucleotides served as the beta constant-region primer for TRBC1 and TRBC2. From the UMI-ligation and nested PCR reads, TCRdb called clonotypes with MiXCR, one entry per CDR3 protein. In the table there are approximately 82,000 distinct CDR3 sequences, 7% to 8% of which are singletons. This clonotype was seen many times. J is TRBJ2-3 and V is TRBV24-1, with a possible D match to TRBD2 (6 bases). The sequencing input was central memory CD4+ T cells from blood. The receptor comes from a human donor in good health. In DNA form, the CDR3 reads TGTGCCACCAGTGATTTAGGGGCGGGTCGGGGGACCACAGATACGCAGTATTTT. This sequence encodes CATSDLGAGRGTTDTQYF.